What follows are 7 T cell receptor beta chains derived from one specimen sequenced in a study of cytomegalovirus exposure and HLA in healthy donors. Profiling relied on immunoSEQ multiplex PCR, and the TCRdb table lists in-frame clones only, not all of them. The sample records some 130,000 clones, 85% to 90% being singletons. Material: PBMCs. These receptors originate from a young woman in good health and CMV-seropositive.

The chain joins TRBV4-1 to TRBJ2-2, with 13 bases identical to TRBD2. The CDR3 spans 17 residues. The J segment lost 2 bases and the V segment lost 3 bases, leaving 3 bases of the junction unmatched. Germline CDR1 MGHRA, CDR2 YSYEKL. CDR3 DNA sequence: TGCGCCAGCAGCCAGGCGGGACTAGCGGGAAACACCGGGGAGCTGTTTTTT. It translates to CASSQAGLAGNTGELFF.

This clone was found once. CDR3 sequence reads: CASSWLAGENTGELFF. CDR3 sequence (DNA): TGTGCCAGCAGCTGGCTAGCGGGGGAGAACACCGGGGAGCTGTTTTTT. The chain employs TRBV5-6 and TRBJ2-2; TRBD2 aligns across 10 bases. The CDR3 sequence is 16 residues long. Trimming cost V 3 bases and J 1 base; bases outside gene matches: 3. Germline V gene sequence: CDR1 SGHDT, CDR2 YYEEEE.

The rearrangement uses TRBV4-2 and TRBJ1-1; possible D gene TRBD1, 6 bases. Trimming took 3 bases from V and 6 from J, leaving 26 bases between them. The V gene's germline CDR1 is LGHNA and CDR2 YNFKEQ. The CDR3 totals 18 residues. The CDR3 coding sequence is TGTGCCAGCAGCCACTCCCTGGGCGGGGGGGGCGGTAGGGCTGAAGCTTTCTTT. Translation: CASSHSLGGGGGRAEAFF.

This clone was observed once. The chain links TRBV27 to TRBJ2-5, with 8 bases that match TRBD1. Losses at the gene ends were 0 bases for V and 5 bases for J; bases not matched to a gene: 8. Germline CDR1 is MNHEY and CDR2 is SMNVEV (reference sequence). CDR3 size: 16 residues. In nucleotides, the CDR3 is TGTGCCAGCAGTTTATCGCCAGGGGGCATTTTGGAGACCCAGTACTTC. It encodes CASSLSPGGILETQYF.

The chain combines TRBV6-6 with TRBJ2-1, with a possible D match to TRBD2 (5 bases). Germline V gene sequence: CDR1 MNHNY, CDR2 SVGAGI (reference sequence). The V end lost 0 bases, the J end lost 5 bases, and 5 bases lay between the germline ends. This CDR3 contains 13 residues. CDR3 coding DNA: TGTGCCAGCAGTTACTCGAGGGACAATGAGCAGTTCTTC. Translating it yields CASSYSRDNEQFF.

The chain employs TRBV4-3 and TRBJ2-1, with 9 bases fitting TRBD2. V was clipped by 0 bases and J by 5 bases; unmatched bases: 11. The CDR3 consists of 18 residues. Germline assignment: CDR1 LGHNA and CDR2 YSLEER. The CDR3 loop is CASSQEFWAGGPDNEQFF. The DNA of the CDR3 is TGCGCCAGCAGCCAAGAGTTTTGGGCGGGAGGGCCGGACAATGAGCAGTTCTTC.

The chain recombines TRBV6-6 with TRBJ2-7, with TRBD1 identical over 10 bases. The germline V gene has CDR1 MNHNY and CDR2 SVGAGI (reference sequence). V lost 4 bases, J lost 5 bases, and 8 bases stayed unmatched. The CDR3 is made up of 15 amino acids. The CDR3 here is CASSLSDRGGNEQYF. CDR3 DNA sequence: TGTGCCAGCAGTTTATCGGACAGGGGGGGGAACGAGCAGTACTTC.